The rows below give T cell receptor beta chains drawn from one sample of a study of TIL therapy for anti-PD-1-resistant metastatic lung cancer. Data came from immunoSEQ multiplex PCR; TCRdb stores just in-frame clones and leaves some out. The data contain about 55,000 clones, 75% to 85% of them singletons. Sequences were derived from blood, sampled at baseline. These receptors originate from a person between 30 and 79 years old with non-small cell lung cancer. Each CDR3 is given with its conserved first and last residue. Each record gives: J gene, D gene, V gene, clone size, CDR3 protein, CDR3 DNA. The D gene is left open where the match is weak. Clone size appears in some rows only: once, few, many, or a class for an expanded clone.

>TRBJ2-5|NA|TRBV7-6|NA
CASSFGHLETQYF
TGTGCCAGCAGCTTTGGTCATTTAGAGACCCAGTACTTC
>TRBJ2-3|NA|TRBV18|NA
CASSIGQIPLDTQYF
TGTGCCAGTTCTATAGGGCAGATACCGCTAGATACGCAGTATTTT
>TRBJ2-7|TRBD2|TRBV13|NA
CASSGSAGGQYEQYF
TGTGCCAGCAGCGGCTCGGCGGGAGGGCAGTACGAGCAGTACTTC
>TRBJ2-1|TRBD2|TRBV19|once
CASSDILAGGRRHEQFF
TGTGCCAGTAGTGACATTTTAGCGGGGGGCCGCCGTCATGAGCAGTTCTTC
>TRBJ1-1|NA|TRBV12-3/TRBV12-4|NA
CASSFSVEAFF
TGTGCCAGCAGTTTCTCAGTGGAAGCTTTCTTT
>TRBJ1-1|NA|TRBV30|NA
CAWNPAGPGGAFF
TGTGCCTGGAATCCGGCCGGGCCCGGTGGGGCTTTCTTT
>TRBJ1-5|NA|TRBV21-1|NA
CASSNRDPNSNQPQHF
TGTGCCAGCAGCAACCGGGACCCCAATAGCAATCAGCCCCAGCATTTT
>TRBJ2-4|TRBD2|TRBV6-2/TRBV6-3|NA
CASSTGLAGRGIQYF
TGTGCCAGCAGTACGGGACTAGCGGGGAGAGGCATTCAGTACTTC
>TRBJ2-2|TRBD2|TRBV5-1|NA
CASSLNSGSTGELFF
TGCGCCAGCAGCTTGAATAGCGGGAGTACCGGGGAGCTGTTTTTT
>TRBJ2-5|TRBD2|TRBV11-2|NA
CASSSWTSGGEETQYF
TGTGCCAGCAGCTCCTGGACTAGCGGGGGAGAAGAGACCCAGTACTTC
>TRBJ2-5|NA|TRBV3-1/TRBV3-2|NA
CASSQERRDLTETQYF
TGTGCCAGCAGCCAAGAGAGGAGGGACTTAACTGAGACCCAGTACTTC
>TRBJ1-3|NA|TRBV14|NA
CASSHDSGNTIYF
TGTGCCAGCAGCCATGATTCTGGAAACACCATATATTTT
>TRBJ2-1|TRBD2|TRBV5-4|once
CASSFESGASYNEQFF
TGTGCCAGCAGCTTTGAGAGCGGGGCCTCCTACAATGAGCAGTTCTTC
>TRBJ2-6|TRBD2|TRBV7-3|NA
CASSLRSGTSGRVASGANVLTF
TGTGCCAGCAGCTTAAGGTCCGGGACTAGCGGGAGGGTCGCCTCTGGGGCCAACGTCCTGACTTTC
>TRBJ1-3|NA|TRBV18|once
CASSPPAGLGNTIYF
TGTGCCAGCTCACCACCCGCAGGTTTGGGAAACACCATATATTTT
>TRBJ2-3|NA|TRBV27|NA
CASSLRLRGTDTQYF
TGTGCCAGCAGTTTAAGGCTCCGGGGCACAGATACGCAGTATTTT
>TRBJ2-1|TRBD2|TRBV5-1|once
CASSFTLAGENEQFF
TGCGCCAGCAGCTTTACACTAGCGGGAGAGAATGAGCAGTTCTTC
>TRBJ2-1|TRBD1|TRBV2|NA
CASTTGAYNEQFF
TGTGCCAGCACCACAGGGGCCTACAATGAGCAGTTCTTC
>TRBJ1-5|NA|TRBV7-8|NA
CASSPNGPNQPQHF
TGTGCCAGCAGCCCGAATGGCCCCAATCAGCCCCAGCATTTT
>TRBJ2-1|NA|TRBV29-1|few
CSVEELLTYNEQFF
TGCAGCGTTGAGGAGCTTCTCACCTACAATGAGCAGTTCTTC
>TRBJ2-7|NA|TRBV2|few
CASSGGERSYEQYF
TGTGCCAGCAGTGGGGGGGAAAGGTCCTACGAGCAGTACTTC
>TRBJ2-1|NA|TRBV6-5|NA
CASSSLIHNEQFF
TGTGCCAGCAGTTCACTTATCCACAATGAGCAGTTCTTC
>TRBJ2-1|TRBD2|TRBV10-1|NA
CASSETSENNEQFF
TGCGCCAGCAGTGAGACTAGCGAAAACAATGAGCAGTTCTTC
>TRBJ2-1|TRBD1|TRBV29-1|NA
CSVGQGRSEQFF
TGCAGCGTTGGACAGGGGAGGTCTGAGCAGTTCTTC
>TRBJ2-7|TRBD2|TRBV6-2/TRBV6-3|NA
CASSSSSGLRYEQYF
TGTGCCAGCAGCTCATCTAGCGGGCTTCGCTACGAGCAGTACTTC
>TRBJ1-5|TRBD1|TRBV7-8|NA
CASRGTANQPQHF
TGTGCCAGCAGGGGGACAGCAAATCAGCCCCAGCATTTT
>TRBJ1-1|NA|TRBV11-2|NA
CASSFVRETEAFF
TGTGCCAGCAGCTTTGTGAGGGAAACTGAAGCTTTCTTT
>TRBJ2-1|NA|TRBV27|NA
CASSLWVSGNEQFF
TGTGCCAGCAGTTTATGGGTTAGCGGCAATGAGCAGTTCTTC
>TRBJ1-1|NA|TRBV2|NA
CASSERRGGETEAFF
TGTGCCAGCAGTGAAAGGAGAGGGGGTGAGACTGAAGCTTTCTTT
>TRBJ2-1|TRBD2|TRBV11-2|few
CASSLLAGTYNEQFF
TGTGCCAGCAGTCTACTAGCGGGGACCTACAATGAGCAGTTCTTC
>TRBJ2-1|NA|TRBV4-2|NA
CASSQDLGGTYNEQFF
TGTGCCAGCAGCCAAGATCTGGGCGGGACCTACAATGAGCAGTTCTTC
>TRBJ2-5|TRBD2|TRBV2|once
CASSGTSGRVVETQYF
TGTGCCAGCAGTGGGACTAGCGGGAGGGTTGTGGAGACCCAGTACTTC
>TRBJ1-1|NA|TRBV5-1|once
CASSLQSSNTEAFF
TGCGCCAGCTCCCTCCAGAGCTCGAACACTGAAGCTTTCTTT
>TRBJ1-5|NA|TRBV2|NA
CASSFSGGQPQHF
TGTGCCAGCAGTTTTAGTGGGGGCCAGCCCCAGCATTTT
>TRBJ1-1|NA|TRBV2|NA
CATMGMNTEAFF
TGTGCCACCATGGGCATGAACACTGAAGCTTTCTTT
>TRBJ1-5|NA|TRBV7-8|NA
CASSSYSLNQPQHF
TGTGCCAGCAGCTCGTACAGCCTCAATCAGCCCCAGCATTTT
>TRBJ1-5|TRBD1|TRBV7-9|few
CASSPGGGSGNQPQHF
TGTGCCAGCAGCCCAGGGGGGGGCTCGGGCAATCAGCCCCAGCATTTT